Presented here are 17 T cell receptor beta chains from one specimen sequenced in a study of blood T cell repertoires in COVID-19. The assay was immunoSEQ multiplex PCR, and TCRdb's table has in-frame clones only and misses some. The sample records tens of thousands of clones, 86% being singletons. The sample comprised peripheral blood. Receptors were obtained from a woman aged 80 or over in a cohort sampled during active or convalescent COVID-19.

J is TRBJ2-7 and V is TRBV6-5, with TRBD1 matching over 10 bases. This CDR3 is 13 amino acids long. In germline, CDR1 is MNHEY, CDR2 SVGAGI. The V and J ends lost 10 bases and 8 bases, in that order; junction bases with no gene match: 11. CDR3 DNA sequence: TGTGCCACACAGACAGGGGGCGCGGGGAAGCAGTACTTC. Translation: CATQTGGAGKQYF.

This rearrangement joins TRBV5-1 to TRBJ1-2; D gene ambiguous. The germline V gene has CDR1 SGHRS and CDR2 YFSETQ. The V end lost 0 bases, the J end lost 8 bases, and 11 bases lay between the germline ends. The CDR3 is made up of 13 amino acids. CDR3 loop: CASSLASQYGYTF. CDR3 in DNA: TGCGCCAGCAGCTTGGCGTCGCAGTACGGCTACACCTTC.

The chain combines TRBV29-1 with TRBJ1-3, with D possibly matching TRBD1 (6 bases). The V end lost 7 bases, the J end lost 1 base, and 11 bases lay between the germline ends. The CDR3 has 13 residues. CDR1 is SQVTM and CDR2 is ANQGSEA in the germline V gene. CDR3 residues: CSAVQGSGNTIYF. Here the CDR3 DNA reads TGCAGCGCCGTCCAGGGGTCTGGAAACACCATATATTTT.

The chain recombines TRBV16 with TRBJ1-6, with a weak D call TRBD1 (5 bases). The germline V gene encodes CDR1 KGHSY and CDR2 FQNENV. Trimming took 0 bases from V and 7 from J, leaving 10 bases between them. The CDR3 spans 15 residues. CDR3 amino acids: CASSQSGGMNSPLHF. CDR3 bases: TGTGCCAGCAGCCAATCCGGGGGTATGAATTCACCCCTCCACTTT.

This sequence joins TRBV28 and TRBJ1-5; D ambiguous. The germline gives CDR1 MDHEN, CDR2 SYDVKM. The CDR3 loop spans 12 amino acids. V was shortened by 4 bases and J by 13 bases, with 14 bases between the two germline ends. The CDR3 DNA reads TGTGCCAGCAGTTACTACACGGGTTCTCAGCATTTT. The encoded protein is CASSYYTGSQHF.

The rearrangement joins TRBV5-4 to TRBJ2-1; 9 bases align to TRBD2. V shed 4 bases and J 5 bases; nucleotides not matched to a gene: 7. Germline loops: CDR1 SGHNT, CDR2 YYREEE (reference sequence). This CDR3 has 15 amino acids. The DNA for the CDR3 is TGTGCCAGCAGCCCGGGGGGACTAGCCGACAATGAGCAGTTCTTC. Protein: CASSPGGLADNEQFF.

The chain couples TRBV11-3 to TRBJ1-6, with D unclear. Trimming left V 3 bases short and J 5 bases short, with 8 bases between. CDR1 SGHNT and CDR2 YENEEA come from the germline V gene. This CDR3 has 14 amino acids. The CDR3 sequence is CASSFDSNNSPLHF. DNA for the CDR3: TGTGCCAGCAGCTTTGACTCGAATAATTCACCCCTCCACTTT.

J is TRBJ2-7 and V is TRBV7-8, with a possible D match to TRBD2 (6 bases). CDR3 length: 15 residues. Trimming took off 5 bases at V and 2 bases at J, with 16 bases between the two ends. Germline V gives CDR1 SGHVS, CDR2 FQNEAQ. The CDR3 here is CASSPPGGIPYEQYF. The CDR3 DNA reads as TGTGCCAGCAGCCCCCCTGGGGGGATCCCCTACGAGCAGTACTTC.

The CDR3 reads CASRPRSGPKAILNYEQYF. CDR3 bases: TGTGCCAGCAGGCCCCGGAGCGGGCCCAAGGCCATCCTAAACTACGAGCAGTACTTC. The rearrangement joins TRBV28 to TRBJ2-7; D is possibly TRBD2 (6 bases). The germline V and J ends were trimmed by 6 bases and 3 bases, with 30 bases remaining between them. Germline loops: CDR1 MDHEN, CDR2 SYDVKM. The CDR3 consists of 19 residues. The full variable domain, completed using reference TRBV28 and TRBJ2-7, is DVKVTQSSRYLVKRTGEKVFLECVQDMDHENMFWYRQDPGLGLRLIYFSYDVKMKEKGDIPEGYSVSREKKERFSLILESASTNQTSMYLCASRPRSGPKAILNYEQYFGPGTRLTVT.

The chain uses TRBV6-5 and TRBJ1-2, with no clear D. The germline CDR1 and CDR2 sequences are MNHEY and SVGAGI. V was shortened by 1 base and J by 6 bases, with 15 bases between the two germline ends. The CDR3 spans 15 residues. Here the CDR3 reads CASSYLSAPGDGYTF. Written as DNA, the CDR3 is TGTGCCAGCAGTTACTTATCAGCGCCTGGTGATGGCTACACCTTC.

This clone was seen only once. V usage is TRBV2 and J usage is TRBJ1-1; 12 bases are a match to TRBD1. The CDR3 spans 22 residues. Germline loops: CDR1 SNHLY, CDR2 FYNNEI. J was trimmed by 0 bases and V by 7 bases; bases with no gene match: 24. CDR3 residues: CASTHPGGPTGQGARMNTEAFF. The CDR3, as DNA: TGTGCCAGCACCCATCCAGGGGGCCCTACGGGACAGGGGGCTAGGATGAACACTGAAGCTTTCTTT.

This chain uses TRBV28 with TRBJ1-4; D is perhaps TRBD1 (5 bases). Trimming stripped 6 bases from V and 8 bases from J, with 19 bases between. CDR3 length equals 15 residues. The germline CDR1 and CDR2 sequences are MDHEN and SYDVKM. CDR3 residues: CASSLMGTGEEKLFF. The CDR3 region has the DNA TGTGCCAGCAGCTTGATGGGTACAGGCGAAGAAAAACTGTTTTTT.

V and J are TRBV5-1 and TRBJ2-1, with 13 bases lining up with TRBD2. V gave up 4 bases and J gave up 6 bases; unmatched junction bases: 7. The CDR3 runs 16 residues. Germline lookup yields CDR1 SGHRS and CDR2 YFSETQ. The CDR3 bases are TGCGCCAGCAGCCGGGGACTAGCGGGAACCTTCAATGAGCAGTTCTTC. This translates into CASSRGLAGTFNEQFF.

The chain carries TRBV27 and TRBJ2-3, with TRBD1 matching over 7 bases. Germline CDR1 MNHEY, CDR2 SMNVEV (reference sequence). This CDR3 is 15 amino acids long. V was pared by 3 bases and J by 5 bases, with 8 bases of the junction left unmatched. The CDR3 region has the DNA TGTGCCAGCAGTTTCACGGGCAGGGGGAGAGATACGCAGTATTTT. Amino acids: CASSFTGRGRDTQYF.

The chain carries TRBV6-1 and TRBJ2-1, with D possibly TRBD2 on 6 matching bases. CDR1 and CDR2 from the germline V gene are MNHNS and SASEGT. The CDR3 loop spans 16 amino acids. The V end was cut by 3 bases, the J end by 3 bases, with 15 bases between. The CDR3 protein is CASSDPSGGNYNEQFF. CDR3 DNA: TGTGCCAGCAGTGATCCCTCCGGGGGTAACTACAATGAGCAGTTCTTC.

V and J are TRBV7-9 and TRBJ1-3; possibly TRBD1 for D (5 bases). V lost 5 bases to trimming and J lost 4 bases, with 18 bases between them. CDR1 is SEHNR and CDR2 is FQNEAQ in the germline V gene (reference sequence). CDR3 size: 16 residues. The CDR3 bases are TGTGCCAGCAGCGGAGGGGCAGGGACCCCCGGAAACACCATATATTTT. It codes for CASSGGAGTPGNTIYF.

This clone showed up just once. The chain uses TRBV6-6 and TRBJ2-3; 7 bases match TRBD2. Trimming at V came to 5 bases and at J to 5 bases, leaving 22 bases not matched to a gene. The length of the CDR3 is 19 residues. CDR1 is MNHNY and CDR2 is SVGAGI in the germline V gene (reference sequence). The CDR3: CASSPPPGLAVPGGDTQYF. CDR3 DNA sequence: TGTGCCAGCAGTCCACCCCCCGGGCTAGCGGTTCCCGGTGGAGATACGCAGTATTTT.